This T cell receptor (beta chain) was sequenced in a study of response to subunit inactivated influenza vaccine. In TCRdb, the RT-PCR reads were re-called with MiXCR into one record per CDR3 protein. The sample includes roughly 540,000 distinct CDR3 sequences, around 21% of them seen just once. The CDR3 is 15 residues long. V lost 3 bases and J lost 5; bases outside the gene matches: 8. The germline V gene encodes CDR1 DFQATT and CDR2 SNEGSKA (reference sequence). The sample also formed part of further work on T cells expressing NK-cell markers. From that report: Synthesis of TCR beta cDNA relied on 5'RACE template switching carrying UMIs.

Sequencing used CD4+ T cells sorted from PBMCs, obtained 11 to 12 days after vaccination. The chain carries TRBV20-1 and TRBJ2-3, with TRBD2 matching 10 bases. The clonotype was recovered from a middle-aged man who received an inactivated influenza vaccine. The CDR3 DNA is TGCAGTGCTAGTGGTGCTAGCGGGGGCCGAGATACGCAGTATTTT. Encoded protein: CSASGASGGRDTQYF.